What follows are 24 T cell receptor beta chains derived from one specimen sequenced in a study of PD-L1 blockade in urothelial cancer. Profiling relied on immunoSEQ multiplex PCR, and the TCRdb table lists in-frame clones only, not all of them. The sample has tens of thousands of clones, about nine tenths seen once. The source was PBMCs, collected around atezolizumab (anti-PD-L1) treatment. These receptors were taken from a woman in her seventies with urothelial cancer.

The table lists this clone with a count of one. The chain has TRBV19 and TRBJ2-7; 8 nucleotides agree with TRBD2. The ends lost 3 bases at V and 4 bases at J; junction bases unmatched: 8. The CDR3 has 15 residues. Germline CDR1 is LNHDA and CDR2 is SQIVND (reference sequence). CDR3 in DNA: TGTGCCAGTAGTATGGGGGCGGGAGGATCGTACGAGCAGTACTTC. Translation gives CASSMGAGGSYEQYF.

V is TRBV28 and J is TRBJ2-2; 8 bases are a match to TRBD2. Germline V gives CDR1 MDHEN, CDR2 SYDVKM. Trimming took 6 bases from V and 3 from J; bases not matched to a gene: 6. The CDR3 runs to 15 residues. The CDR3 sequence: CASSRSGRDTGELFF. CDR3 DNA sequence: TGTGCCAGCAGCCGAAGCGGGAGAGACACCGGGGAGCTGTTTTTT.

V gene TRBV7-8 combines with J gene TRBJ1-4, with 8 bases aligning to TRBD1. The CDR3 loop spans 17 amino acids. V was clipped by 2 bases and J by 5 bases; unmatched bases: 10. From germline, CDR1 is SGHVS and CDR2 FQNEAQ. CDR3 DNA: TGTGCCAGCAGCTTACCACCGGGGGACAGGAGGAATGAAAAACTGTTTTTT. It encodes CASSLPPGDRRNEKLFF. Full variable domain (outside the CDR3, taken from reference TRBV7-8 and TRBJ1-4): GAGVSQSPRYKVAKRGQDVALRCDPISGHVSLFWYQQALGQGPEFLTYFQNEAQLDKSGLPSDRFFAERPEGSVSTLKIQRTQQEDSAVYLCASSLPPGDRRNEKLFFGSGTQLSVL.

V and J are TRBV5-1 and TRBJ2-7, with TRBD2 identical over 9 bases. Trimming cost V 1 base and J 3 bases; bases outside gene matches: 8. The CDR3 has 16 residues. Germline V gives CDR1 SGHRS, CDR2 YFSETQ. CDR3 DNA: TGCGCCAGCAGCTTGATAGCGGGAGTCCCTGGCTACGAGCAGTACTTC. Translated: CASSLIAGVPGYEQYF. The complete variable domain, with remaining parts taken from reference TRBV5-1 and TRBJ2-7, reads KAGVTQTPRYLIKTRGQQVTLSCSPISGHRSVSWYQQTPGQGLQFLFEYFSETQRNKGNFPGRFSGRQFSNSRSEMNVSTLELGDSALYLCASSLIAGVPGYEQYFGPGTRLTVT.

This clone was detected only a few times. This chain uses TRBV7-6 with TRBJ2-7; D perhaps matches TRBD2 (6 bases). Deletions cut 2 bases from V and 2 bases from J, with 13 bases between. Looked up from germline, CDR1 is SGHVS and CDR2 is FNYEAQ. CDR3 length: 15 amino acids. Here the CDR3 DNA reads TGTGCCAGCAGCTTACGGCGGGGAGGCCCCTACGAGCAGTACTTC. Residues: CASSLRRGGPYEQYF.

This sequence joins TRBV5-1 and TRBJ2-7; D possibly corresponds to TRBD1 (6 bases). The germline gives CDR1 SGHRS, CDR2 YFSETQ. V was trimmed by 5 bases and J by 2 bases, leaving 14 bases between them. The CDR3 is made up of 14 amino acids. This CDR3 is CASSKGDVTYEQYF. In DNA, the CDR3 is TGCGCCAGCAGTAAGGGGGACGTCACCTACGAGCAGTACTTC.

The rearrangement joins TRBV27 to TRBJ2-7, with 11 bases that match TRBD2. Germline CDR1 MNHEY, CDR2 SMNVEV (reference sequence). After removal of 5 bases from V and 3 bases from J, the junction contained 6 bases not matched to a gene. The CDR3 runs to 15 residues. The CDR3 DNA follows: TGTGCCAGCAGTATCCCGGGACTAGCGGTCTACGAGCAGTACTTC. Residues: CASSIPGLAVYEQYF.

The chain joins TRBV18 to TRBJ2-7, with 8 bases aligning to TRBD1. V was clipped by 0 bases and J by 2 bases; unmatched bases: 6. Germline CDR1 KGHSH, CDR2 LQKENI. CDR3 size: 16 residues. This CDR3 is CASSPPGDRGPYEQYF. CDR3 nucleotides: TGTGCCAGCTCACCACCCGGTGACAGGGGACCCTACGAGCAGTACTTC.

The V gene is TRBV11-2, the J gene TRBJ2-1; D is undetermined. V lost 3 bases to trimming and J lost 0 bases, with 6 bases between them. The CDR3 totals 14 residues. Germline V CDR1 and CDR2: SGHAT, FQNNGV. CDR3 coding DNA: TGTGCCAGCAGCTTGACTTCCTCCTACAATGAGCAGTTCTTC. Translating gives CASSLTSSYNEQFF.

The chain combines TRBV7-8 with TRBJ2-5; tentative D call: TRBD1 (6 bases). The V end was cut by 5 bases, the J end by 2 bases, with 9 bases between. This CDR3 spans 13 amino acids. Germline V gives CDR1 SGHVS, CDR2 FQNEAQ. The CDR3 protein is CASSPGVQETQYF. CDR3 nucleotide sequence: TGTGCCAGCAGCCCAGGGGTTCAAGAGACCCAGTACTTC.

The chain links TRBV23-1 to TRBJ1-5; no clear D. TRBV23-1 falls under the ORF class, with uncertain function. Deletions cut 2 bases from V and 1 base from J, with 9 bases between. The CDR3 runs to 15 residues. The CDR3 reads CASSQPTCSNQPQHF. The CDR3 bases are TGCGCCAGCAGTCAACCGACATGCAGCAATCAGCCCCAGCATTTT.

The rearrangement links TRBV6-1 to TRBJ1-5, with D perhaps matching TRBD1 (6 bases). The CDR3 is made up of 14 amino acids. Germline V lookup: CDR1 MNHNS, CDR2 SASEGT. Trimming took off 4 bases at V and 1 base at J, with 8 bases between the two ends. CDR3 sequence reads: CASSVTGSNQPQHF. In DNA form, the CDR3 reads TGTGCCAGCAGTGTTACAGGGAGCAATCAGCCCCAGCATTTT.

This clone was observed once. The genes are TRBV2 and TRBJ2-3; weak D call: TRBD1 (6 bases). V lost 4 bases and J lost 0, with 20 bases in between. CDR1 and CDR2 from the germline V gene are SNHLY and FYNNEI. This CDR3 has 18 amino acids. CDR3 coding DNA: TGTGCCAGCAGTGGGGACACCTCATCGTACCCTAGCACAGATACGCAGTATTTT. It translates to CASSGDTSSYPSTDTQYF.

The chain carries TRBV28 and TRBJ2-1; D is possibly TRBD2 (5 bases). Trimming took 3 bases from V and 7 from J, leaving 16 bases between them. CDR1 is MDHEN, CDR2 SYDVKM, per germline. This CDR3 has 15 residues. CDR3 sequence (DNA): TGTGCCAGCAGTTTGTCGCGGGCAGGACGGAATGAGCAGTTCTTC. This codes for CASSLSRAGRNEQFF.

The rearrangement uses TRBV7-2 and TRBJ2-2; 9 bases are a match to TRBD2. The CDR3 covers 18 residues. J lost 4 bases, V lost 1 base, and 10 bases had no gene match. Germline V gives CDR1 SGHTA, CDR2 FQGNSA. The CDR3 nucleotides read TGTGCCAGCAGCTTAGAGGTAGCGGGGGCCCCTGGCACCGGGGAGCTGTTTTTT. Translating gives CASSLEVAGAPGTGELFF.

This clone was counted once. The chain links TRBV29-1 to TRBJ2-3, with 7 bases lining up with TRBD1. CDR1 and CDR2 (germline): SQVTM, ANQGSEA. The CDR3 consists of 15 residues. V shed 3 bases, J shed 1 base, and the junction held 7 bases outside the gene matches. CDR3 nucleotide sequence: TGCAGCGTTGAGCGACGTACAGGGGGCACAGATACGCAGTATTTT. This codes for CSVERRTGGTDTQYF.

The chain combines TRBV5-1 with TRBJ2-2, with a weak D call TRBD2 (6 bases). Germline V gene sequence: CDR1 SGHRS, CDR2 YFSETQ. This CDR3 has 16 residues. Trimming removed 1 base at V and 5 bases at J, with 15 bases between. In DNA, the CDR3 is TGCGCCAGCAGCTTGAGGTCCGGGAGAGAAACCGGGGAGCTGTTTTTT. It codes for CASSLRSGRETGELFF.

This chain connects TRBV7-2 to TRBJ1-3; 7 nucleotides agree with TRBD1. CDR3 length equals 16 residues. CDR1 and CDR2 (germline): SGHTA, FQGNSA. The V gene end was trimmed by 6 bases and the J gene end by 0 bases; junction bases not matched to a gene: 8. The CDR3 protein is CASSHSGTVSGNTIYF. The CDR3 DNA reads TGTGCCAGCAGTCATTCCGGGACAGTCTCTGGAAACACCATATATTTT.

This chain links TRBV9 with TRBJ2-7; 9 bases agree with TRBD1. Germline V gene sequence: CDR1 SGDLS, CDR2 YYNGEE. The CDR3 runs to 15 residues. Trimming removed 4 bases from V and 5 bases from J; junction bases left unmatched: 10. CDR3 sequence: CASSPSGTGTNEQYF. CDR3 nucleotide sequence: TGTGCCAGCAGCCCTTCCGGGACAGGGACGAACGAGCAGTACTTC.

The chain links TRBV30 to TRBJ1-1; D gene uncertain. V dropped 0 bases and J dropped 13 bases, with 18 bases sitting between them. The CDR3 loop spans 13 amino acids. The germline V gene has CDR1 GTSNPN and CDR2 SVGIG (reference sequence). The CDR3 region has the DNA TGTGCCTGGAGTGTAGGAGCCCCGCGACCAAATTTCTTT. This sequence encodes CAWSVGAPRPNFF.

V and J are TRBV28 and TRBJ2-5; TRBD1 matches at 10 bases. Germline CDR1 MDHEN, CDR2 SYDVKM. The CDR3 has 13 residues. V lost 6 bases and J lost 3; bases outside the gene matches: 1. This CDR3 is CASRGTGEETQYF. CDR3 nucleotides: TGTGCCAGCAGGGGGACAGGGGAAGAGACCCAGTACTTC.

This chain connects TRBV28 to TRBJ2-7, with 9 bases fitting TRBD1. CDR1 and CDR2 (germline): MDHEN, SYDVKM. The CDR3 contains 14 residues. Trimming at V came to 5 bases and at J to 5 bases, leaving 7 bases not matched to a gene. In DNA, the CDR3 is TGTGCCAGCAGTCTTGGACAGGGGAACAACGAGCAGTACTTC. Its translation is CASSLGQGNNEQYF.

The chain recombines TRBV16 with TRBJ2-7; no reliable D call. The CDR3 runs 18 residues. Germline V lookup: CDR1 KGHSY, CDR2 FQNENV. V dropped 0 bases and J dropped 0 bases, with 18 bases sitting between them. The CDR3: CASSQSQYLQESSYEQYF. CDR3 DNA: TGTGCCAGCAGCCAATCCCAATATCTGCAGGAAAGCTCCTACGAGCAGTACTTC.

This clone was observed a single time. The chain recombines TRBV29-1 with TRBJ2-7, with 11 bases aligning to TRBD2. Germline V gene data show CDR1 as SQVTM and CDR2 as ANQGSEA. The ends lost 7 bases at V and 4 bases at J; junction bases unmatched: 6. The CDR3 totals 13 residues. The CDR3: CSAILAGEYEQYF. The CDR3 DNA is TGCAGCGCCATACTAGCGGGGGAATACGAGCAGTACTTC.